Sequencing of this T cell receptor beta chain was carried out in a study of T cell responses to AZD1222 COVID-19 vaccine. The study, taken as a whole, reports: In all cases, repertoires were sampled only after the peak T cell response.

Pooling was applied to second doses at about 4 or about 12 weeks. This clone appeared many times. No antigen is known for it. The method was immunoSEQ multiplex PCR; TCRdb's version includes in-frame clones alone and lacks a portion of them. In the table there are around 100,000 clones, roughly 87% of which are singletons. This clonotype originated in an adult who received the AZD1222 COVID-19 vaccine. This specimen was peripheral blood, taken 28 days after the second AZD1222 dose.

The CDR3 loop reads CASSDSSNTGELFF. The CDR3 DNA sequence: TGCGCCAGTTCGGACAGCTCGAACACCGGGGAGCTGTTTTTT. V usage is TRBV10-2 and J usage is TRBJ2-2, with D possibly being TRBD1 (6 bases). The CDR3 is 14 amino acids. V was pared by 9 bases and J by 0 bases, with 11 bases between. Per germline, CDR1 WSHSY and CDR2 SAAADI.